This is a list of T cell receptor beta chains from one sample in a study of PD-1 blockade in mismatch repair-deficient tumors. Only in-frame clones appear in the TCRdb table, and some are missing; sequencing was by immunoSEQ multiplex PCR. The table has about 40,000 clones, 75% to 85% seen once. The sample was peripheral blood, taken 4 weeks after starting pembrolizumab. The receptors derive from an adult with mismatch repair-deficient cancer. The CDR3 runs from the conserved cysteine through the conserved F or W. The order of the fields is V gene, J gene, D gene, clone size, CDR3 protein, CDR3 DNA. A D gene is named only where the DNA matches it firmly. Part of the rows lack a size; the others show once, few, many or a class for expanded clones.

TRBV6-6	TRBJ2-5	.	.	CASSSSADIDQETQYF	TGTGCCAGCAGCTCCTCGGCAGATATCGACCAAGAGACCCAGTACTTC
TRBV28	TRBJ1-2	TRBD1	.	CASSASGTGNYGYTF	TGTGCCAGCAGTGCTTCCGGGACAGGGAACTATGGCTACACCTTC
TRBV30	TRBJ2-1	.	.	CAWSSGAYNEQFF	TGTGCCTGGAGTAGCGGAGCGTACAATGAGCAGTTCTTC
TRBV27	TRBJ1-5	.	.	CASRQAWQGHQPQHF	TGTGCCAGCCGGCAGGCGTGGCAGGGGCATCAGCCCCAGCATTTT
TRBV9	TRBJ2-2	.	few	CASSASPGELFF	TGTGCCAGCAGCGCATCACCCGGGGAGCTGTTTTTT
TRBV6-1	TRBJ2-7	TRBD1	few	CASSYRGLSYEQYF	TGTGCCAGCAGCTACAGGGGGCTCTCCTACGAGCAGTACTTC
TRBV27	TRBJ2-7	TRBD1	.	CASSHNPDRAYEQYF	TGTGCCAGCAGCCATAACCCAGACAGGGCCTACGAGCAGTACTTC
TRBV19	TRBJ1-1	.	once	CASSTRRMNTEAFF	TGTGCCAGTAGTACCCGGAGAATGAACACTGAAGCTTTCTTT
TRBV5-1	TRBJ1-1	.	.	CASSLGLEAFF	TGCGCCAGTAGCTTGGGGCTAGAAGCTTTCTTT
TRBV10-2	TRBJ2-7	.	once	CASSESWVYEQYF	TGCGCCAGCAGTGAGTCGTGGGTTTACGAGCAGTACTTC
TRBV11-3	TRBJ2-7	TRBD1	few	CASSARDRGREQYF	TGTGCCAGCAGCGCCCGGGACAGGGGGCGTGAGCAGTACTTC
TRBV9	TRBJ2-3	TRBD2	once	CASSVVGGRAELITDTQYF	TGTGCCAGCAGCGTAGTGGGCGGGAGGGCAGAGCTCATCACAGATACGCAGTATTTT
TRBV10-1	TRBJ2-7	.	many	CASSSGTTYEQYF	TGCGCCAGCAGCTCCGGGACAACCTACGAGCAGTACTTC
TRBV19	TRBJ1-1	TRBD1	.	CASSRTGRTEAFF	TGTGCCAGTTCTAGGACAGGGAGGACTGAAGCTTTCTTT
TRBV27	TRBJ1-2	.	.	CASSPQGPFPGYTF	TGTGCCAGCAGTCCACAGGGCCCTTTCCCTGGCTACACCTTC
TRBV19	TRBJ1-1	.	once	CASSIGKEAFF	TGTGCCAGTAGTATTGGGAAGGAAGCTTTCTTT
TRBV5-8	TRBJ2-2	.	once	CASSWGDTGELFF	TGTGCCAGCAGCTGGGGGGATACCGGGGAGCTGTTTTTT
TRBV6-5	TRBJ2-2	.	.	CASSPFVTGELFF	TGTGCCAGCAGTCCGTTCGTCACCGGGGAGCTGTTTTTT
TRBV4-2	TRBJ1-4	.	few	CASSLGANEKLFF	TGTGCCAGCAGCCTCGGAGCTAATGAAAAACTGTTTTTT
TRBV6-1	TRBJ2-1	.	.	CASSEATINWHNEQFF	TGTGCCAGCAGTGAAGCGACTATTAATTGGCACAATGAGCAGTTCTTC
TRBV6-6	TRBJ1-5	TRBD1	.	CASRLGQINQPQHF	TGTGCCAGCAGACTGGGACAGATCAATCAGCCCCAGCATTTT
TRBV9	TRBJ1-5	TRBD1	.	CASSPGQGYSNQPQHF	TGTGCCAGCAGCCCCGGACAGGGGTATAGCAATCAGCCCCAGCATTTT
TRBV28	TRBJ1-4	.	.	CASSWGSTNEKLFF	TGTGCCAGCAGTTGGGGGTCAACTAATGAAAAACTGTTTTTT
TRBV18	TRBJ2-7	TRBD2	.	CASSPPGLADEQYF	TGTGCCAGCTCACCCCCGGGACTAGCGGACGAGCAGTACTTC
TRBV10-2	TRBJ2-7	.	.	CASTPDRYAYEQYF	TGCGCCAGCACCCCCGACAGGTACGCCTACGAGCAGTACTTC
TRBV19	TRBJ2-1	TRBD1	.	CASRTGTGYNEQFF	TGTGCCAGTAGAACCGGGACAGGGTACAATGAGCAGTTCTTC
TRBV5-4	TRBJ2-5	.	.	CASSWAGGLPEETQYF	TGTGCCAGCAGCTGGGCCGGAGGACTACCCGAAGAGACCCAGTACTTC
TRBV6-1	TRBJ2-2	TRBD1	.	CASSPGTGETGELFF	TGTGCCAGCAGTCCCGGGACAGGGGAAACCGGGGAGCTGTTTTTT
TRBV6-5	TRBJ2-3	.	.	CASSRRYRETQYF	TGTGCCAGCAGCCGAAGGTACAGGGAGACGCAGTATTTT
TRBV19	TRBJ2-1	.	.	CASSIESTSYNEQFF	TGTGCCAGTAGTATAGAATCGACGTCCTACAATGAGCAGTTCTTC
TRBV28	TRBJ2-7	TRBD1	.	CASSIRGTGEGYEQYF	TGTGCCAGCAGTATACGCGGGACAGGGGAGGGGTACGAGCAGTACTTC
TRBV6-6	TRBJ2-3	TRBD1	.	CASSPGQGTGDTQYF	TGTGCCAGCAGTCCGGGACAGGGGACAGGAGATACGCAGTATTTT
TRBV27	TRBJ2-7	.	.	CASSLRRGSSYEQYF	TGTGCCAGCAGTTTACGACGCGGAAGCTCCTACGAGCAGTACTTC
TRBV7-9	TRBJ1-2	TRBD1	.	CASSLEDRVGGYTF	TGTGCCAGCAGCTTGGAAGACAGGGTTGGAGGCTACACCTTC
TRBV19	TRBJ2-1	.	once	CASSNTVNEQFF	TGTGCCAGTAGTAATACAGTAAATGAGCAGTTCTTC
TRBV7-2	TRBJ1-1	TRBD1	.	CASSLYTGTVTEAFF	TGTGCCAGCAGCTTATACACAGGGACAGTCACTGAAGCTTTCTTT
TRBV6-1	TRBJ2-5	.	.	CASSENVQGRRETQYF	TGTGCCAGCAGTGAAAACGTACAGGGTCGAAGAGAGACCCAGTACTTC
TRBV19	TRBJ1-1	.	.	CASSIPRITEAFF	TGTGCCAGTAGTATACCCCGGATTACTGAAGCTTTCTTT
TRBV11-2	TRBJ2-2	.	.	CASSPIRGTGELFF	TGTGCCAGCAGCCCTATCCGAGGCACCGGGGAGCTGTTTTTT
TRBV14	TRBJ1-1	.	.	CASSLGQMNTEAFF	TGTGCCAGCAGCCTGGGACAAATGAACACTGAAGCTTTCTTT
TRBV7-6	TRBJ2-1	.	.	CASSLAYEQFF	TGTGCCAGCAGCCTAGCCTATGAGCAGTTCTTC
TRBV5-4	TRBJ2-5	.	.	CASSLGQLTLETQYF	TGTGCCAGCAGCTTGGGACAGCTGACCTTGGAGACCCAGTACTTC
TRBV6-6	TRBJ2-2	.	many	CASTPGYTGELFF	TGTGCCAGCACCCCAGGCTACACCGGGGAGCTGTTTTTT
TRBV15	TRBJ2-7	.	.	CATSRERTTYEQYF	TGTGCCACCAGCAGAGAGAGGACTACCTACGAGCAGTACTTC
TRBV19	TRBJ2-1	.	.	CASSVDSSYNEQFF	TGTGCCAGTAGTGTGGACTCCTCCTACAATGAGCAGTTCTTC
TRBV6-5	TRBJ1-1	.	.	CASSYWYGTGEAFF	TGTGCCAGCAGTTACTGGTATGGAACAGGTGAAGCTTTCTTT
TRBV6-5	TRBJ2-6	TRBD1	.	CASRTGLGGANVLTF	TGTGCCAGCAGGACAGGGCTGGGGGGGGCCAACGTCCTGACTTTC
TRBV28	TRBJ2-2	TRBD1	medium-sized	CASRGLSDRDTGELFF	TGTGCCAGCAGGGGTTTATCGGACAGGGACACCGGGGAGCTGTTTTTT
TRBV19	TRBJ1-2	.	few	CASSLTNYGYTF	TGTGCCAGTAGTCTGACTAACTATGGCTACACCTTC
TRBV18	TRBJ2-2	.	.	CASSPLGAANTGELFF	TGTGCCAGCTCACCACTCGGGGCAGCGAACACCGGGGAGCTGTTTTTT
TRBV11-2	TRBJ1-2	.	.	CASSSRQASNYGYTF	TGTGCCAGCAGCTCCCGACAGGCATCTAACTATGGCTACACCTTC
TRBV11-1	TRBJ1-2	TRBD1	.	CASSRRSGGSSNYGYTF	TGTGCCAGCAGCCGTCGGTCAGGGGGCTCTTCTAACTATGGCTACACCTTC
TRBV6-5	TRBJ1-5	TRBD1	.	CASSLTGVHQPQHF	TGTGCCAGCAGTTTAACAGGGGTTCATCAGCCCCAGCATTTT